This TCR beta chain was identified during a study of cytomegalovirus exposure and HLA in healthy donors. This PCR relied on a set of 60 Vbeta primers and 13 Jbeta primers. Per the authors' pipeline: Tens of millions of unique TCR beta chains, some 10 million of them shared, were counted by a later analysis. This table comes from immunoSEQ multiplex PCR, and its TCRdb copy is limited to in-frame clones, with some not included. Clone size and the V and J calls come from that table; the DNA yielded D and trimming. The sample shows over 150,000 clones, 80% of them seen only once. On this clone: Its antigen is currently unknown. The identical CDR3 is also encoded by other nucleotide sequences in the sample.

General observations from the study: A previous analysis found most TCR beta V segments productive roughly 87% or roughly 30% of the time. Analysis was carried out at a later point, and it linked a missense DCLRE1C variant to TCR beta V- and J-gene trimming.

Deletions cut 1 base from V and 0 bases from J, with 7 bases between. The CDR3 consists of 15 residues. CDR1 is LNHNV, CDR2 YYDKDF, per germline (reference sequence). The receptor was isolated from a woman between 50 and 59 years old in good health and CMV-seropositive. This rearrangement joins TRBV15 to TRBJ1-5; a weak D match, TRBD1 (5 bases). Sequenced sample: PBMCs. CDR3 protein: CATSRGQNSNQPQHF. The CDR3 coding sequence is TGTGCCACCAGCAGAGGACAGAATAGCAATCAGCCCCAGCATTTT.